What follows are 21 T cell receptor beta chains derived from one specimen sequenced in a study of cytomegalovirus exposure and HLA in healthy donors. The PCR contained 60 Vbeta and 13 Jbeta primers. Using immunoSEQ multiplex PCR, the repertoire was profiled, and TCRdb retains in-frame clones only, with some absent. The table includes roughly 120,000 clones, under 80% detected once. Sequenced material: PBMCs. These TCRs come from a man in his 60s in good health and CMV-seropositive.

CDR3 in amino acids: CAGQGSEKLFF. CDR3 nucleotides: TGTGCCGGACAGGGTAGCGAAAAACTGTTTTTT. The chain recombines TRBV30 with TRBJ1-4; 8 bases map to TRBD1. The length of the CDR3 is 11 residues. Per germline, CDR1 GTSNPN and CDR2 SVGIG (reference sequence). Losses at the gene ends were 8 bases for V and 8 bases for J; bases not matched to a gene: 4. Combining the CDR3 with reference TRBV30 and TRBJ1-4 gives the whole variable domain SQTIHQWPATLVQPVGSPLSLECTVEGTSNPNLYWYRQAAGRGLQLLFYSVGIGQISSEVPQNLSASRPQDRQFILSSKKLLLSDSGFYLCAGQGSEKLFFGSGTQLSVL.

V and J are TRBV5-1 and TRBJ2-5; 10 bases line up with TRBD2. Germline CDR1 is SGHRS and CDR2 is YFSETQ. The CDR3 is 18 residues long. After removal of 0 bases from V and 4 bases from J, the junction contained 12 bases not matched to a gene. As DNA, the CDR3 is TGCGCCAGCAGCTTGGGTAGTCTAGCGGGGGATGACTTAGAGACCCAGTACTTC. Translation gives CASSLGSLAGDDLETQYF.

The chain combines TRBV4-2 with TRBJ1-5; D unresolved. CDR1 is LGHNA, CDR2 YNFKEQ, per germline. V gave up 0 bases and J gave up 7 bases, with 7 bases separating them. The CDR3 sequence is 13 residues long. The CDR3 bases are TGTGCCAGCAGCCAAGATTGGAGACAGCCCCAGCATTTT. Translated, it gives CASSQDWRQPQHF.

The V and J genes are TRBV27 and TRBJ1-2; D gene unclear. The V end was cut by 7 bases, the J end by 4 bases, with 19 bases between. CDR1 and CDR2 (germline): MNHEY, SMNVEV (reference sequence). This CDR3 spans 15 amino acids. The CDR3 is CASKAYTVVGYGYTF. For the CDR3, the DNA is TGTGCCAGCAAAGCCTATACAGTGGTGGGCTATGGCTACACCTTC.

This clone occurred a few times. The chain is built from TRBV5-5 and TRBJ1-4; 8 bases match TRBD1. This CDR3 region has 17 residues. Germline CDR1 reads SGHKS; CDR2 reads YYEKEE (reference sequence). J lost 2 bases, V lost 0 bases, and 6 bases had no gene match. The CDR3 is CASSLVAGGSTNEKLFF. CDR3 sequence (DNA): TGTGCCAGCAGCTTGGTTGCAGGGGGCTCGACTAATGAAAAACTGTTTTTT. The entire variable domain, with the rest obtained from reference TRBV5-5 and TRBJ1-4, is as follows: DAGVTQSPTHLIKTRGQQVTLRCSPISGHKSVSWYQQVLGQGPQFIFQYYEKEERGRGNFPDRFSARQFPNYSSELNVNALLLGDSALYLCASSLVAGGSTNEKLFFGSGTQLSVL.

The rearrangement uses TRBV13 and TRBJ2-7, with a weak D call TRBD1 (5 bases). The CDR3 covers 13 residues. From germline, CDR1 is PRHDT and CDR2 FYEKMQ (reference sequence). V was cut by 8 bases and J by 2 bases, with 13 bases left in between. The CDR3 loop is CASSGETAYEQYF. DNA for the CDR3: TGTGCCAGCTCCGGTGAGACAGCCTACGAGCAGTACTTC.

V gene TRBV7-2 combines with J gene TRBJ2-3; no definite D call. The length of the CDR3 is 13 residues. The germline gives CDR1 SGHTA, CDR2 FQGNSA. Trimming removed 5 bases from V and 2 bases from J, with 8 bases in between. The CDR3 nucleotides read TGTGCCAGCAGCCAGACTCTCACAGATACGCAGTATTTT. As protein: CASSQTLTDTQYF.

V and J are TRBV7-8 and TRBJ2-2; 7 positions agree with TRBD2. Germline loops: CDR1 SGHVS, CDR2 FQNEAQ. This CDR3 has 15 amino acids. After removal of 5 bases from V and 4 bases from J, the junction contained 7 bases not matched to a gene. The DNA of the CDR3 is TGTGCCAGCAGCAGCGCGGGAGTCGTCACCGGGGAGCTGTTTTTT. Translating it yields CASSSAGVVTGELFF.

V usage is TRBV28 and J usage is TRBJ2-2; 8 nucleotides match TRBD2. Germline assignment: CDR1 MDHEN and CDR2 SYDVKM. This CDR3 comprises 18 residues. V gave up 2 bases and J gave up 6 bases; unmatched junction bases: 14. In DNA form, the CDR3 reads TGTGCCAGCAGTTTAAGGGTACTAGCGGAGCCCCGGGCCGGGGAGCTGTTTTTT. This translates into CASSLRVLAEPRAGELFF. Using reference TRBV28 and TRBJ2-2 for the parts outside the CDR3, the full variable domain is DVKVTQSSRYLVKRTGEKVFLECVQDMDHENMFWYRQDPGLGLRLIYFSYDVKMKEKGDIPEGYSVSREKKERFSLILESASTNQTSMYLCASSLRVLAEPRAGELFFGEGSRLTVL.

This clone was seen more than once but under ten times. This rearrangement joins TRBV25-1 to TRBJ1-3; 8 bases map to TRBD1. The junction had 3 bases not matched to a gene; V was cut back by 5 bases and J by 3 bases. The CDR3 runs 14 residues. From germline, CDR1 is MGHDK and CDR2 SYGVNS. CDR3 sequence reads: CASSQGALGNTIYF. The DNA for the CDR3 is TGTGCCAGCAGTCAGGGGGCGCTTGGAAACACCATATATTTT.

CDR3: CASSPGRLAGYEQYF. The CDR3 DNA reads as TGCGCCAGCAGCCCCGGACGGCTAGCGGGGTACGAGCAGTACTTC. V and J are TRBV5-1 and TRBJ2-7; 9 bases match TRBD2. Looked up from germline, CDR1 is SGHRS and CDR2 is YFSETQ. This CDR3 comprises 15 residues. The J segment lost 4 bases and the V segment lost 4 bases, leaving 9 bases of the junction unmatched.

This clone was counted between two and nine times. The V and J genes are TRBV6-5 and TRBJ1-5; D is ambiguous. Germline assignment: CDR1 MNHEY and CDR2 SVGAGI. Trimming left V 8 bases short and J 7 bases short, with 9 bases between. The CDR3 has 11 amino acids. CDR3 loop: CASGLNQPQHF. DNA for the CDR3: TGTGCCAGCGGGCTAAACCAGCCCCAGCATTTT.

The rearrangement links TRBV29-1 to TRBJ1-2; no definite D call. The CDR3 contains 10 residues. Trimming took off 6 bases at V and 7 bases at J, with 9 bases between the two ends. The germline V gene has CDR1 SQVTM and CDR2 ANQGSEA. DNA for the CDR3: TGCAGCGTACACATTGGTGGCTACACCTTC. It encodes CSVHIGGYTF.

The V and J genes are TRBV6-1 and TRBJ1-3; 7 positions match TRBD1. Germline CDR1 MNHNS, CDR2 SASEGT. The V gene end was trimmed by 2 bases and the J gene end by 9 bases; junction bases not matched to a gene: 7. The CDR3 sequence is 14 residues long. CDR3 loop: CASSERYRGGTIYF. CDR3 nucleotides: TGTGCCAGCAGTGAAAGGTACAGGGGTGGCACCATATATTTT.

This clone was counted between two and nine times. The rearrangement joins TRBV9 to TRBJ1-6, with 7 positions matching TRBD1. Germline V gene data show CDR1 as SGDLS and CDR2 as YYNGEE. Trimming took 4 bases from V and 7 from J; bases not matched to a gene: 8. The CDR3 consists of 15 residues. The CDR3 DNA reads TGTGCCAGCAGCCTGGGACAGAGCCTAAATTCACCCCTCCACTTT. This sequence encodes CASSLGQSLNSPLHF.

This chain uses TRBV28 with TRBJ2-1, with D unclear. CDR3 length: 16 residues. Germline V gene lookup returns CDR1 MDHEN and CDR2 SYDVKM. V lost 7 bases and J lost 1, with 17 bases in between. The CDR3 nucleotides are TGTGCCAGCACCCCCACCCCTCCAGTGTCCTACAATGAGCAGTTCTTC. This codes for CASTPTPPVSYNEQFF. The complete variable domain, with remaining parts taken from reference TRBV28 and TRBJ2-1, reads DVKVTQSSRYLVKRTGEKVFLECVQDMDHENMFWYRQDPGLGLRLIYFSYDVKMKEKGDIPEGYSVSREKKERFSLILESASTNQTSMYLCASTPTPPVSYNEQFFGPGTRLTVL.

The V gene is TRBV5-1, the J gene TRBJ2-7, with TRBD1 identical over 8 bases. The V and J ends lost 4 bases and 3 bases, in that order; junction bases with no gene match: 6. CDR1 and CDR2 from the germline V gene are SGHRS and YFSETQ. CDR3 size: 14 residues. The CDR3 sequence is CASSPGQGDYEQYF. The CDR3 DNA reads as TGCGCCAGCAGCCCCGGACAGGGAGACTACGAGCAGTACTTC.

This clone was seen once. This chain connects TRBV7-9 to TRBJ2-1, with D maybe TRBD2 (6 bases). The CDR3 runs to 15 residues. V was pared by 0 bases and J by 4 bases, with 10 bases between. The germline CDR1 and CDR2 sequences are SEHNR and FQNEAQ (reference sequence). The CDR3 region is CASSLALGGYNEQFF. CDR3 bases: TGTGCCAGCAGCTTAGCGCTGGGGGGATACAATGAGCAGTTCTTC. The whole variable domain, remainder taken from reference TRBV7-9 and TRBJ2-1, is DTGVSQNPRHKITKRGQNVTFRCDPISEHNRLYWYRQTLGQGPEFLTYFQNEAQLEKSRLLSDRFSAERPKGSFSTLEIQRTEQGDSAMYLCASSLALGGYNEQFFGPGTRLTVL.

Only a few counts were recorded for this clone. This chain links TRBV2 with TRBJ2-1; maybe TRBD2 (7 bases). Germline V CDR1 and CDR2: SNHLY, FYNNEI. This CDR3 is built from 14 residues. V lost 6 bases and J lost 6, with 15 bases in between. The CDR3 loop is CASRGGGTVNEQFF. CDR3 coding DNA: TGTGCCAGCAGGGGCGGGGGCACAGTCAATGAGCAGTTCTTC. Full variable domain (missing parts from reference TRBV2 and TRBJ2-1): EPEVTQTPSHQVTQMGQEVILRCVPISNHLYFYWYRQILGQKVEFLVSFYNNEISEKSEIFDDQFSVERPDGSNFTLKIRSTKLEDSAMYFCASRGGGTVNEQFFGPGTRLTVL.

The chain links TRBV2 to TRBJ1-5, with TRBD1 matching 8 bases. The ends lost 3 bases at V and 4 bases at J; junction bases unmatched: 5. Germline CDR1 and CDR2: SNHLY and FYNNEI. The CDR3 has 15 residues. CDR3 sequence reads: CASSEGGQGNQPQHF. In nucleotides, the CDR3 is TGTGCCAGCAGTGAGGGTGGACAGGGTAATCAGCCCCAGCATTTT.

This chain uses TRBV27 with TRBJ2-7; TRBD1 aligns across 9 bases. V shed 4 bases, J shed 5 bases, and the junction held 9 bases outside the gene matches. This CDR3 comprises 15 residues. CDR1 is MNHEY and CDR2 is SMNVEV in the germline V gene (reference sequence). The CDR3 bases are TGTGCCAGCAGTTCGACCGGGACAGGGTTCCACGAGCAGTACTTC. As protein: CASSSTGTGFHEQYF.